The 10 T cell receptor beta chains below come from one sample, sequenced in a study of T cell repertoires in cytomegalovirus infection. A single record per CDR3 protein comes from TCRdb applying MiXCR to the reads. The top ten hold roughly 15% of the sample, which has some 440,000 distinct CDR3 sequences, approximately 33% seen once. The sequenced material came from PBMCs. Source of these receptors: a human donor in good health (CMV status not recorded). Some clones in this sample may be carry-over from other donors' samples.

This clonotype was seen repeatedly, ten times or more. The rearrangement joins TRBV5-1 to TRBJ2-1, with 14 bases matching TRBD2. The CDR3 loop spans 15 amino acids. The V gene end was trimmed by 3 bases and the J gene end by 5 bases; junction bases not matched to a gene: 1. The germline CDR1 and CDR2 sequences are SGHRS and YFSETQ. The CDR3, as DNA: TGCGCCAGCAGCTCGGGACTAGCGGGGGACAATGAGCAGTTCTTC. Its protein is CASSSGLAGDNEQFF.

The CDR3, as DNA: TGCAGTGGTGACAGGGCGAACACTGAAGCTTTCTTT. This translates into CSGDRANTEAFF. The V gene is TRBV20-1, the J gene TRBJ1-1; 7 bases align to TRBD1. The germline V gene has CDR1 DFQATT and CDR2 SNEGSKA (reference sequence). This CDR3 has 12 residues. Germline trimming cut 7 bases from V and 1 base from J; bases unmatched to any gene: 3.

This clonotype was recorded at least ten times. The chain recombines TRBV20-1 with TRBJ2-4; TRBD1 agrees at 10 bases. CDR1 and CDR2 from the germline V gene are DFQATT and SNEGSKA (reference sequence). The CDR3 covers 17 residues. V lost 4 bases and J lost 0; bases outside the gene matches: 9. CDR3 sequence (DNA): TGCAGTGCTATGGTACCGGGACAGGGGTCAGCCAAAAACATTCAGTACTTC. It specifies CSAMVPGQGSAKNIQYF.

The chain couples TRBV28 to TRBJ2-5; 13 positions agree with TRBD2. Germline lookup yields CDR1 MDHEN and CDR2 SYDVKM. The CDR3 covers 18 residues. V dropped 8 bases and J dropped 5; count of bases not matched to a gene: 17. CDR3 sequence reads: CASHVGLAGIPVEETQYF. The CDR3 DNA is TGTGCCAGCCACGTGGGACTAGCGGGGATTCCTGTGGAGGAGACCCAGTACTTC.

This clonotype has just one count. V is TRBV15 and J is TRBJ2-3; D is unclear. Per germline, CDR1 LNHNV and CDR2 YYDKDF (reference sequence). The CDR3 length is 15 residues. V dropped 0 bases and J dropped 2 bases, with 9 bases sitting between them. The DNA of the CDR3 is TGTGCCACCAGCAGAGACACCGGGTACACAGATACGCAGTATTTT. Protein sequence: CATSRDTGYTDTQYF.

A note on this clonotype: A read error is possible here, since a much larger clone lies one base away. The rearrangement links TRBV7-2 to TRBJ1-1; tentative D call: TRBD1 (5 bases). The CDR3 extends over 15 amino acids. From germline, CDR1 is SGHTA and CDR2 FQGNSA. CDR3 residues: CASSLGGRAGTRAYF. The CDR3 DNA sequence: TGTGCCAGCAGCTTAGGTGGTCGGGCGGGGACGAGGGCTTACTTT.

The chain joins TRBV3-1 to TRBJ1-5; D is unresolved. The V end lost 0 bases, the J end lost 7 bases, and 7 bases lay between the germline ends. The germline V gene has CDR1 LGHDT and CDR2 YNNKEL (reference sequence). There are 13 residues in the CDR3. CDR3 DNA: TGTGCCAGCAGCCAAGACCTGTGGCAGCCCCAGCATTTT. The encoded protein is CASSQDLWQPQHF.

As regards this clonotype: One end of the junction varies from germline; a read error may be responsible. This chain connects TRBV19 to TRBJ2-2; D is perhaps TRBD1 (6 bases). Germline assignment: CDR1 LNHDA and CDR2 SQIVND (reference sequence). The CDR3 extends over 15 amino acids. The CDR3 bases are TGTGCCAGTATTTCCGGGACACCGAACACCTGGGAGCTGTTTTTT. It specifies CASISGTPNTWELFF.

This clonotype has at least ten counts. V gene TRBV7-3 combines with J gene TRBJ2-1; possible D gene TRBD2, 5 bases. Trimming took 0 bases from V and 6 from J, leaving 12 bases between them. Per germline, CDR1 SGHTA and CDR2 FQGTGA. The length of the CDR3 is 15 residues. The CDR3 DNA follows: TGTGCCAGCAGCTTAACTACGACTAAAGGCAATGAGCAGTTCTTC. The encoded protein is CASSLTTTKGNEQFF.

The chain couples TRBV12-3 or TRBV12-4 to TRBJ2-2, with 9 nucleotides matching TRBD2. Losses at the gene ends were 5 bases for V and 5 bases for J; bases not matched to a gene: 3. The CDR3 extends over 14 amino acids. The CDR3 DNA reads TGTGCCAGCAGTCACGGACTAGCGACCGGGGAGCTGTTTTTT. The encoded protein is CASSHGLATGELFF.